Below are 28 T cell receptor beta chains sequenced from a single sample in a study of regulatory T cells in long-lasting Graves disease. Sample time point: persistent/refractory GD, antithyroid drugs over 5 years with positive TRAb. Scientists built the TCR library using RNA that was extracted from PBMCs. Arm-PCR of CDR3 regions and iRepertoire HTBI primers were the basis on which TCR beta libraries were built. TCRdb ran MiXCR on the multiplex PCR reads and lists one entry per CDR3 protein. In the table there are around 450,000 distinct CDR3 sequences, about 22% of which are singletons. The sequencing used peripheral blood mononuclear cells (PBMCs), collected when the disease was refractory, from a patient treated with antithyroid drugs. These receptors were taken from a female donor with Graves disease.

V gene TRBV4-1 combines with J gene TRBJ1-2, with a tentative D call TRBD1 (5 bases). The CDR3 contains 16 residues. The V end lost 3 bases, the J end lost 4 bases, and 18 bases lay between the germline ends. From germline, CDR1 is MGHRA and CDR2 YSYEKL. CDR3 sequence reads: CASSQATFAGSYGYTF. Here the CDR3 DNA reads TGCGCCAGCAGCCAGGCGACCTTTGCAGGGTCCTATGGCTACACCTTC.

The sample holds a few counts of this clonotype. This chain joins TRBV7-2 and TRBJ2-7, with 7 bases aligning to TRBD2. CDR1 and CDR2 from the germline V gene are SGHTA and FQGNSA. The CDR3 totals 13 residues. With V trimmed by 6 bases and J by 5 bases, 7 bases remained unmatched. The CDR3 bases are TGTGCCAGCAGGCTAGCGGTTCGGGACGAGCAGTACTTC. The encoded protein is CASRLAVRDEQYF.

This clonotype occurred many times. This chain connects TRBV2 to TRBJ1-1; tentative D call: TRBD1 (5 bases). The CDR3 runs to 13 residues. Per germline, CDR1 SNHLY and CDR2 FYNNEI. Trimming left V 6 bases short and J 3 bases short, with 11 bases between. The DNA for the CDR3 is TGTGCCAGCAGACACGACAGCCACACTGAAGCTTTCTTT. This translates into CASRHDSHTEAFF.

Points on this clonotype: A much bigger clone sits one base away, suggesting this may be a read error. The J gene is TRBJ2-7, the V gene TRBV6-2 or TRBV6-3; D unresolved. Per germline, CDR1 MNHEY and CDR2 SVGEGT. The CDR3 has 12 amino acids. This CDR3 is CASMDHPYERYF. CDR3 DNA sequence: TGTGCCAGCATGGACCACCCCTACGAGCGGTACTTC.

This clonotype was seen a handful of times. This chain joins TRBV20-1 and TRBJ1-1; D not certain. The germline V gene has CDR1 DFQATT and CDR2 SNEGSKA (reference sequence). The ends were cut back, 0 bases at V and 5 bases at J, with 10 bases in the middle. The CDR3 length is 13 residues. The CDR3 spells CSARDRRVTEAFF. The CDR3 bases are TGCAGTGCTAGAGATCGGCGGGTTACTGAAGCTTTCTTT.

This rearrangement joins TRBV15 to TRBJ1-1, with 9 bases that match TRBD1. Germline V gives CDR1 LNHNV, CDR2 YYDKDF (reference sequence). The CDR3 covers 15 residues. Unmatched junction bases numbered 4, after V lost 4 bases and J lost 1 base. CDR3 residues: CATSKTGQGNTEAFF. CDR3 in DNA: TGTGCCACCAGCAAAACGGGACAGGGGAACACTGAAGCTTTCTTT.

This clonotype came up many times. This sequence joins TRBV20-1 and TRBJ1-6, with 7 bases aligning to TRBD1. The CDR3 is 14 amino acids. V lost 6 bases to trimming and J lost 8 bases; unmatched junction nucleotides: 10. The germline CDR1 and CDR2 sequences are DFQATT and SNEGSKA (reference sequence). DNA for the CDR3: TGCAGTGCCGGGGCGACAGGGAGGGATTCACCCCTCCACTTT. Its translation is CSAGATGRDSPLHF.

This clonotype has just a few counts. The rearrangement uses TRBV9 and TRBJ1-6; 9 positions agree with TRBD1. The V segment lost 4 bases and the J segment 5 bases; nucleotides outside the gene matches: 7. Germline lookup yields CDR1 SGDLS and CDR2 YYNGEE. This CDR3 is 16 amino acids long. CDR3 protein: CASSPRTGEDNSPLHF. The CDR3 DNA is TGTGCCAGCAGCCCACGGACAGGGGAGGATAATTCACCCCTCCACTTT.

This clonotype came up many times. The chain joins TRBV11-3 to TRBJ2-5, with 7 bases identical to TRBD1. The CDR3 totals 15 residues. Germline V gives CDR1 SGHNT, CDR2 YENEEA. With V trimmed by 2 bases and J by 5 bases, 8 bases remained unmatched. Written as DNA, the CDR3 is TGTGCCAGCAGCTTACACCAGGGGGTGGGCGAGACCCAGTACTTC. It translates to CASSLHQGVGETQYF.

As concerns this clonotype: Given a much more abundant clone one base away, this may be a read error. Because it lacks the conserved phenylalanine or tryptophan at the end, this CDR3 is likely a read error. Written as DNA, the CDR3 is TGTGCCAGCAGTCCCGGGGGTAGCGGGAACTACGAGCAGTACCTC. Translation: CASSPGGSGNYEQYL. The V gene is TRBV28, the J gene TRBJ2-7; TRBD2 aligns across 8 bases. The CDR3 extends over 15 amino acids. CDR1 MDHEN and CDR2 SYDVKM come from the germline V gene. V lost 5 bases to trimming and J lost 3 bases; unmatched junction nucleotides: 9.

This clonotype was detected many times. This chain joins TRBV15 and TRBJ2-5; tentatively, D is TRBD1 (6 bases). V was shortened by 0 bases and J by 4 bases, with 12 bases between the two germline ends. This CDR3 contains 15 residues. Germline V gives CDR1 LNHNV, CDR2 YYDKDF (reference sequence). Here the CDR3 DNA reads TGTGCCACCAGCAGAGATCGCAGGGGCGGAGAGACCCAGTACTTC. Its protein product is CATSRDRRGGETQYF.

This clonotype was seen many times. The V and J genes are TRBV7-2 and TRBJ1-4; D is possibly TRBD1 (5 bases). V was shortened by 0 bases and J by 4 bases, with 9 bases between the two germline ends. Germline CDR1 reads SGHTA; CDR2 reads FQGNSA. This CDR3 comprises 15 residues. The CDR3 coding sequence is TGTGCCAGCAGCTTAGCAAAGGGGATTAATGAAAAACTGTTTTTT. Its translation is CASSLAKGINEKLFF.

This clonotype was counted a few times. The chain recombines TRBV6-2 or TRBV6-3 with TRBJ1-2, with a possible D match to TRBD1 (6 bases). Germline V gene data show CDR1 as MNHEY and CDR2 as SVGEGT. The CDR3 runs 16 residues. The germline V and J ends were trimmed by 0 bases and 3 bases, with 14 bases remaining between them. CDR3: CASSYSTGGVDYGYTF. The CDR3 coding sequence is TGTGCCAGCAGTTACTCGACCGGGGGCGTTGACTATGGCTACACCTTC.

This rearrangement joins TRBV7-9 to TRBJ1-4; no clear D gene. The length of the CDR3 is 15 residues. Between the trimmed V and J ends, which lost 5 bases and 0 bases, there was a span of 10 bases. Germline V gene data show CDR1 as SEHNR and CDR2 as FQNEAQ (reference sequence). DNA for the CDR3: TGTGCCAGCAGCCCCCCAGTGACAACTAATGAAAAACTGTTTTTT. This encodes CASSPPVTTNEKLFF.

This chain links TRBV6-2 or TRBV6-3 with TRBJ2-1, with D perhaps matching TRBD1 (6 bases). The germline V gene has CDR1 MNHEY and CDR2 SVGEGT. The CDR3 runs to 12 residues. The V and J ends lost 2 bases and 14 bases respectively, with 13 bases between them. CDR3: CASSYKTGFKFF. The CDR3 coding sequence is TGTGCCAGCAGTTACAAGACAGGTTTTAAGTTCTTC.

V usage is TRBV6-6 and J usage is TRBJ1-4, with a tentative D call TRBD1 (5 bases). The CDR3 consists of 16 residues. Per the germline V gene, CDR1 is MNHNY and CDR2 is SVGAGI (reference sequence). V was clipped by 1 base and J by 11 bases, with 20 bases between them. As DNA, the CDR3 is TGTGCCAGCAGTTACTATCTCGGGGCGCGTGGAGCCAAACTGTTTTTT. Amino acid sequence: CASSYYLGARGAKLFF.

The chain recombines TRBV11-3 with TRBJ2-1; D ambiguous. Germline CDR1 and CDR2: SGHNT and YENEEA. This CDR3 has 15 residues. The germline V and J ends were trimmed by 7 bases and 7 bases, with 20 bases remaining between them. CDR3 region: CASTPFSPLDNEQFF. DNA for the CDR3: TGTGCCAGCACCCCTTTCTCACCTCTAGATAATGAGCAGTTCTTC.

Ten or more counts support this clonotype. The CDR3 sequence is CASSLAGLGETQYF. The CDR3 coding sequence is TGTGCCAGCAGCTTAGCGGGATTGGGAGAGACCCAGTACTTC. The chain combines TRBV7-9 with TRBJ2-5; the D is unclear. Trimming took off 0 bases at V and 4 bases at J, with 9 bases between the two ends. Germline V CDR1 and CDR2: SEHNR, FQNEAQ (reference sequence). This CDR3 spans 14 amino acids.

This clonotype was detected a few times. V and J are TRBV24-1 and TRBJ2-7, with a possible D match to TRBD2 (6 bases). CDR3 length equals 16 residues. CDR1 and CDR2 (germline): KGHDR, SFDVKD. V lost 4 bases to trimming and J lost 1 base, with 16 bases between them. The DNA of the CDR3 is TGTGCCACCAGTGACGATACGGGGGACCGTTCCTACGAGCAGTACTTC. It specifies CATSDDTGDRSYEQYF.

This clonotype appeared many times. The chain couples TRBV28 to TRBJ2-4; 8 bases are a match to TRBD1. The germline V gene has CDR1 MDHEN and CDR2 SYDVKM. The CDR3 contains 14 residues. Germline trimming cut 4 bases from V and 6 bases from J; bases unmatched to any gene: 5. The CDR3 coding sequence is TGTGCCAGCAGTTCCCGACAGGGGAGAAACATTCAGTACTTC. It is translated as CASSSRQGRNIQYF.

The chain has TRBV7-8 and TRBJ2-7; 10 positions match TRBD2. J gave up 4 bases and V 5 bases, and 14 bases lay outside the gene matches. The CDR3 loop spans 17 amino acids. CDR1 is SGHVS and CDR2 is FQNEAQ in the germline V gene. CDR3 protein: CASSEEASGRSGYEQYF. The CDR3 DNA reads TGTGCCAGCAGCGAAGAGGCTAGCGGGAGAAGCGGTTACGAGCAGTACTTC.

The chain's CDR3 is CASSLVAAGTGELFF. Here the CDR3 DNA reads TGTGCCAGCAGTTTAGTAGCGGCAGGGACCGGGGAGCTGTTTTTT. The V and J genes are TRBV28 and TRBJ2-2; possible D gene TRBD2, 6 bases. V was pared by 2 bases and J by 5 bases, with 12 bases between. This CDR3 comprises 15 residues. The germline V gene encodes CDR1 MDHEN and CDR2 SYDVKM.

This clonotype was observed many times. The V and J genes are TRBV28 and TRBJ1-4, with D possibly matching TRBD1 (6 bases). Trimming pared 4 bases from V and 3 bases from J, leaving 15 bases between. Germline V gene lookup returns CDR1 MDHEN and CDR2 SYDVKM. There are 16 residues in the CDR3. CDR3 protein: CASSSVEQGSNEKLFF. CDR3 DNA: TGTGCCAGCAGTTCCGTGGAACAGGGTTCTAATGAAAAACTGTTTTTT.

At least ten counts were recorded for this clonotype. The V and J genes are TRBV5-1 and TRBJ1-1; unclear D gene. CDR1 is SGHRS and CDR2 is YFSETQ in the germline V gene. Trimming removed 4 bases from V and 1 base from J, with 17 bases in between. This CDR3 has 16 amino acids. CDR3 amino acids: CASSTFSIAKNTEAFF. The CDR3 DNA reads TGCGCCAGCAGCACCTTTTCCATCGCTAAGAACACTGAAGCTTTCTTT.

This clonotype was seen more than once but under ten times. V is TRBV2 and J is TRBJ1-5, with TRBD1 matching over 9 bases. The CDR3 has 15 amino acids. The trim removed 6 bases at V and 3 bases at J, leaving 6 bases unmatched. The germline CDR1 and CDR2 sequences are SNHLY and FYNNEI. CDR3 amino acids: CASSQDRGDNQPQHF. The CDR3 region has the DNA TGTGCCAGCAGCCAGGACAGGGGCGACAATCAGCCCCAGCATTTT. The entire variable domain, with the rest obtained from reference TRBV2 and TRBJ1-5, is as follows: EPEVTQTPSHQVTQMGQEVILRCVPISNHLYFYWYRQILGQKVEFLVSFYNNEISEKSEIFDDQFSVERPDGSNFTLKIRSTKLEDSAMYFCASSQDRGDNQPQHFGDGTRLSIL.

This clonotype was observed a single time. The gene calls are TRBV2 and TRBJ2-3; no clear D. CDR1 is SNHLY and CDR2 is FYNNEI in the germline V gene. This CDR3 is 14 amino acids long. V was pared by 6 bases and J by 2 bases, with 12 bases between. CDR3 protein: CASSHHENTDTQYF. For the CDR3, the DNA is TGTGCCAGCAGCCACCACGAAAACACAGATACGCAGTATTTT.

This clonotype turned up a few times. In DNA form, the CDR3 reads TGTGCCAGCAGCCTCTTTTCAAACAGAGGCTCCTACGAGCAGTACTTC. It codes for CASSLFSNRGSYEQYF. The chain joins TRBV14 to TRBJ2-7; D is undetermined. This CDR3 is 16 amino acids long. CDR1 is SGHDN, CDR2 FVKESK, per germline. Trimming stripped 4 bases from V and 0 bases from J, with 16 bases between.

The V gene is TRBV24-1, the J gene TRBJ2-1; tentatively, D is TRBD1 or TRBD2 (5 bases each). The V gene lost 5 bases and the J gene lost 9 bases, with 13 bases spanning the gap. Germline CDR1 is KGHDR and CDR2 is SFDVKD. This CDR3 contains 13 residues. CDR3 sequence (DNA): TGTGCCACCAGTGCGGGGCTAAAGCCTGAGCAGTTCTTC. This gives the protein CATSAGLKPEQFF.